The entry that follows covers one TCR beta chain sequence. What it binds is not known. Described treatment: about 20 received Ad26.COV2.S at low or high dose, single or two shots; about 5 received placebo; per-sample allocation not given. The samples were gathered on day 63 after the first injection of vaccine or placebo. Trimming took 4 bases from V and 1 from J, leaving 11 bases between them. CDR3 size: 14 residues. Germline V gene lookup returns CDR1 SGHRS and CDR2 YFSETQ. The sample originates from a study of Ad26.COV2.S vaccination and SARS-CoV-2 variants. Study-level findings and limits: Recipients of vaccine and of placebo showed similar breadth of their non-spike TCR repertoires.

The table came from immunoSEQ multiplex PCR; TCRdb's copy has only in-frame clones and leaves some out. The data hold a few hundred thousand clones, with 83% observed a single time. This clonotype was sampled from a person between 18 and 60 years old who received the Ad26.COV2.S COVID-19 vaccine or a placebo. The chain recombines TRBV5-1 with TRBJ2-5; D unresolved. The sample consisted of peripheral blood, taken in a trial of Ad26.COV2.S vaccine versus placebo. DNA for the CDR3: TGCGCCAGCAGCCGCCGGTCTAGCCAAGAGACCCAGTACTTC. This gives the protein CASSRRSSQETQYF.